The 16 T cell receptor beta chains in this list originate from one sample, sequenced in a study of blood T cell repertoires in COVID-19. Some clones are missing from TCRdb's copy, which holds only in-frame ones; the method was immunoSEQ multiplex PCR. The profile shows about 400,000 clones, around 89% of them singletons. The sample was peripheral blood. The receptor set was obtained from a woman aged 25 to 39 with acute or convalescent COVID-19.

The V gene is TRBV28, the J gene TRBJ2-2, with D tentatively TRBD2 (7 bases). Germline-derived CDR1 and CDR2 are MDHEN and SYDVKM. The CDR3 has 16 amino acids. V was clipped by 5 bases and J by 3 bases, with 16 bases between them. CDR3: CASSPWGGPHTGELFF. The CDR3 nucleotides read TGTGCCAGCAGTCCCTGGGGGGGCCCACACACCGGGGAGCTGTTTTTT.

The chain couples TRBV13 to TRBJ2-7; a possible D gene is TRBD1 (5 bases). CDR1 PRHDT and CDR2 FYEKMQ come from the germline V gene (reference sequence). There are 14 residues in the CDR3. Trimming stripped 2 bases from V and 1 base from J, with 9 bases between. CDR3 DNA sequence: TGTGCCAGCAGCTTATCACCAGGGTCCTACGAGCAGTACTTC. It translates to CASSLSPGSYEQYF.

The chain joins TRBV27 to TRBJ1-6; no firm D call. Trimming removed 3 bases from V and 6 bases from J, with 3 bases in between. The CDR3 is made up of 12 amino acids. Germline V gene lookup returns CDR1 MNHEY and CDR2 SMNVEV (reference sequence). In nucleotides, the CDR3 is TGTGCCAGCAGTTTGGCTAATTCACCCCTCCACTTT. Protein sequence: CASSLANSPLHF.

This chain connects TRBV5-8 to TRBJ2-2; 8 nucleotides align to TRBD2. Germline CDR1 reads SGHTS; CDR2 reads YDEGEE. This CDR3 spans 16 amino acids. The V gene end was trimmed by 4 bases and the J gene end by 2 bases; junction bases not matched to a gene: 7. The CDR3 loop is CASSGGSGVNTGELFF. DNA of the CDR3: TGTGCCAGCAGCGGGGGTAGCGGGGTAAACACCGGGGAGCTGTTTTTT.

This chain joins TRBV2 and TRBJ2-1, with 11 positions matching TRBD2. This CDR3 is built from 18 residues. CDR1 is SNHLY and CDR2 is FYNNEI in the germline V gene. Trimming took 1 base from V and 6 from J; bases not matched to a gene: 11. The CDR3 bases are TGTGCCAGCAGTGAAGTGGATAGCGGGGGGGCGTCTGTCAATGAGCAGTTCTTC. Protein product: CASSEVDSGGASVNEQFF.

The gene calls are TRBV7-8 and TRBJ1-2, with 11 nucleotides matching TRBD1. V shed 4 bases and J 7 bases; nucleotides not matched to a gene: 5. The CDR3 loop spans 14 amino acids. The germline CDR1 and CDR2 sequences are SGHVS and FQNEAQ. CDR3 amino acids: CASSSGTGGFGYTF. CDR3 bases: TGTGCCAGCAGCTCCGGGACAGGGGGTTTTGGCTACACCTTC.

The chain employs TRBV30 and TRBJ2-1; a possible D gene is TRBD1 (6 bases). The CDR3 sequence is 13 residues long. The germline gives CDR1 GTSNPN, CDR2 SVGIG (reference sequence). Trimming took off 0 bases at V and 10 bases at J, with 13 bases between the two ends. CDR3 amino acids: CAWSVTRGTEQFF. The CDR3 DNA reads as TGTGCCTGGAGTGTAACGAGGGGGACAGAGCAGTTCTTC.

This sequence joins TRBV2 and TRBJ1-1, with no clear D. The germline CDR1 and CDR2 sequences are SNHLY and FYNNEI. V lost 4 bases and J 8 bases, leaving 8 bases between the germline ends. CDR3 length: 11 residues. The CDR3 coding sequence is TGTGCCAGCAGTGTTCTCCCGGAAGCTTTCTTT. It codes for CASSVLPEAFF.

The chain combines TRBV19 with TRBJ1-6; TRBD1 agrees at 8 bases. Germline assignment: CDR1 LNHDA and CDR2 SQIVND (reference sequence). This CDR3 is 15 amino acids long. V lost 3 bases, J lost 6 bases, and 4 bases stayed unmatched. CDR3 sequence reads: CASSIQGASNSPLHF. The DNA for the CDR3 is TGTGCCAGTAGTATTCAGGGGGCGTCTAATTCACCCCTCCACTTT.

The chain couples TRBV7-6 to TRBJ1-5; 10 bases fit TRBD1. The CDR3 runs to 17 residues. The V gene's germline CDR1 is SGHVS and CDR2 FNYEAQ. The J segment lost 2 bases and the V segment lost 1 base, leaving 5 bases of the junction unmatched. The CDR3 coding sequence is TGTGCCAGCAGCTTAGGACAGGGGGCTCGGGGCAATCAGCCCCAGCATTTT. Residues: CASSLGQGARGNQPQHF.

The chain has TRBV2 and TRBJ2-1, with D perhaps matching TRBD1 (6 bases). Germline CDR1 SNHLY, CDR2 FYNNEI. This CDR3 comprises 11 residues. V was clipped by 6 bases and J by 12 bases, with 12 bases between them. CDR3 DNA sequence: TGTGCCAGCAGGGGATTGACAGGGCAGTTCTTC. Its protein is CASRGLTGQFF.

The gene calls are TRBV7-8 and TRBJ2-7; the D is unclear. With 5 bases removed from V and 3 bases from J, the gap between germline ends came to 11 bases. Germline CDR1 is SGHVS and CDR2 is FQNEAQ. The CDR3 covers 13 residues. This CDR3 is CASSTNTDYEQYF. CDR3 coding DNA: TGTGCCAGCAGCACGAACACAGACTACGAGCAGTACTTC.

This clone has just a few counts. The rearrangement links TRBV5-4 to TRBJ1-4, with 8 bases fitting TRBD1. The CDR3 is 14 residues long. V was pared by 1 base and J by 9 bases, with 5 bases of the junction left unmatched. Germline V CDR1 and CDR2: SGHNT, YYREEE (reference sequence). The CDR3 bases are TGTGCCAGCAGCTTGCAAGGACAGGGTCAAAAACTGTTTTTT. It codes for CASSLQGQGQKLFF.

The chain recombines TRBV5-1 with TRBJ1-1; 11 bases map to TRBD1. Germline CDR1 SGHRS, CDR2 YFSETQ. The CDR3 contains 16 residues. V was clipped by 0 bases and J by 3 bases; unmatched bases: 4. CDR3 in amino acids: CASSLAGTGGYTEAFF. The CDR3 DNA is TGCGCCAGCAGCTTGGCCGGGACAGGGGGGTACACTGAAGCTTTCTTT. The complete variable domain, with remaining parts taken from reference TRBV5-1 and TRBJ1-1, reads KAGVTQTPRYLIKTRGQQVTLSCSPISGHRSVSWYQQTPGQGLQFLFEYFSETQRNKGNFPGRFSGRQFSNSRSEMNVSTLELGDSALYLCASSLAGTGGYTEAFFGQGTRLTVV.

The V and J genes are TRBV6-5 and TRBJ1-1; D ambiguous. The CDR3 length is 12 residues. V was pared by 6 bases and J by 11 bases, with 16 bases between. CDR1 and CDR2 (germline): MNHEY, SVGAGI. DNA of the CDR3: TGTGCCAGCAGGGATGTATTAGAGGTGGCTTTCTTT. Translated: CASRDVLEVAFF.

The chain employs TRBV30 and TRBJ2-7, with D possibly TRBD1 on 5 matching bases. Germline V gives CDR1 GTSNPN, CDR2 SVGIG (reference sequence). CDR3 length: 14 residues. Trimming shortened V by 3 bases and J by 2 bases, and 14 bases separated the two germline ends. CDR3 sequence (DNA): TGTGCCTGGAGCCTTGACAGTTTGACCTACGAGCAGTACTTC. Its protein is CAWSLDSLTYEQYF.